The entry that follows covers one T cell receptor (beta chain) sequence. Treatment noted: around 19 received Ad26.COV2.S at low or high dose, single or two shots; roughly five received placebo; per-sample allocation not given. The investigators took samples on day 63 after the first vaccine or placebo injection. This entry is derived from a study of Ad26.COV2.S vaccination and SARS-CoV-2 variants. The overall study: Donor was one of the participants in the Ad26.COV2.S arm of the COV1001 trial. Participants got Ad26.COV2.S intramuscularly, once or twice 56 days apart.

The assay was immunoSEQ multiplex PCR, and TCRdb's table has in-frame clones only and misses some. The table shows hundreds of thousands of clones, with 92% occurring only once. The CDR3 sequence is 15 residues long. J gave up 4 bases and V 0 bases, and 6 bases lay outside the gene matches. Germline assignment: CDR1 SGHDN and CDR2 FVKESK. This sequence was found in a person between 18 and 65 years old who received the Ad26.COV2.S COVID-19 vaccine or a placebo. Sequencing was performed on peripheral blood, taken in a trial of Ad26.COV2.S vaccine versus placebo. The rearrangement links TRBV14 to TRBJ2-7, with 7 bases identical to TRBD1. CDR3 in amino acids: CASSQDSRGLYEQYF. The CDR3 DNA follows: TGTGCCAGCAGCCAAGATTCGAGGGGGCTGTACGAGCAGTACTTC.